This T cell receptor beta chain was profiled in a study of T cell responses to AZD1222 COVID-19 vaccine. The method was immunoSEQ multiplex PCR; TCRdb's version includes in-frame clones alone and lacks a portion of them. The table includes under 150,000 clones, roughly 87% detected once. Germline V gene sequence: CDR1 SQVTM, CDR2 ANQGSEA. Trimming took 3 bases from V and 3 from J, leaving 8 bases between them. This CDR3 contains 12 residues. This specimen consisted of peripheral blood, obtained on day 0 of AZD1222 vaccination. The chain recombines TRBV29-1 with TRBJ1-2; no definite D call. This sequence originates from an adult in good health. The CDR3 is CSVDLDYYGYTF. CDR3 in DNA: TGCAGCGTTGATCTGGACTACTATGGCTACACCTTC. Full variable domain (missing parts from reference TRBV29-1 and TRBJ1-2): SAVISQKPSRDICQRGTSLTIQCQVDSQVTMMFWYRQQPGQSLTLIATANQGSEATYESGFVIDKFPISRPNLTFSTLTVSNMSPEDSSIYLCSVDLDYYGYTFGSGTRLTVV.